This T cell receptor beta chain was captured by sequencing in a study of control samples from healthy donors and cancer patients. The protocol was immunoSEQ multiplex PCR, while the TCRdb copy is restricted to in-frame clones and leaves out a portion. The profile shows 190,000 or so clones, roughly 91% of them singletons. V shed 1 base and J shed 7 bases, with 10 bases lying between them. Germline CDR1 and CDR2: MGHRA and YSYEKL. The CDR3 extends over 13 amino acids. This receptor was identified in a young man in good health. The chain uses TRBV4-1 and TRBJ2-5; D may be TRBD1 or TRBD2 (5 bases each). Input material: blood. The CDR3 bases are TGCGCCAGCAGCCAAGGAGGGGTTGGGACCCAGTACTTC. Its translation is CASSQGGVGTQYF.